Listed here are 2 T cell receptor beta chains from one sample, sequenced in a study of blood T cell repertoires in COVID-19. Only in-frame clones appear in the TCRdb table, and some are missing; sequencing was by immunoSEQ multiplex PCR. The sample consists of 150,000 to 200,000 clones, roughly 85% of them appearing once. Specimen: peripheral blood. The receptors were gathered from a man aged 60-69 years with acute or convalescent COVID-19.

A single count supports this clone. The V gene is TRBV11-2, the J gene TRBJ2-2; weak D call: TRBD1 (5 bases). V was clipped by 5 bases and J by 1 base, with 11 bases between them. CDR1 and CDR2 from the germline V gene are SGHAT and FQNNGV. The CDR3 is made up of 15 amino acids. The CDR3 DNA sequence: TGTGCCAGCAGCCAGTTAGACAGGAACACCGGGGAGCTGTTTTTT. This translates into CASSQLDRNTGELFF. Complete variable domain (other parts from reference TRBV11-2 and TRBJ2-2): EAGVAQSPRYKIIEKRQSVAFWCNPISGHATLYWYQQILGQGPKLLIQFQNNGVVDDSQLPKDRFSAERLKGVDSTLKIQPAKLEDSAVYLCASSQLDRNTGELFFGEGSRLTVL.

CDR3 amino acids: CSASRTGVGVGNQPQHF. In DNA, the CDR3 is TGCAGTGCCAGTCGGACAGGGGTAGGTGTAGGCAATCAGCCCCAGCATTTT. This chain joins TRBV20-1 and TRBJ1-5; 9 bases align to TRBD1. CDR3 length equals 17 residues. V gave up 6 bases and J gave up 2 bases; unmatched junction bases: 14. CDR1 is DFQATT and CDR2 is SNEGSKA in the germline V gene (reference sequence).